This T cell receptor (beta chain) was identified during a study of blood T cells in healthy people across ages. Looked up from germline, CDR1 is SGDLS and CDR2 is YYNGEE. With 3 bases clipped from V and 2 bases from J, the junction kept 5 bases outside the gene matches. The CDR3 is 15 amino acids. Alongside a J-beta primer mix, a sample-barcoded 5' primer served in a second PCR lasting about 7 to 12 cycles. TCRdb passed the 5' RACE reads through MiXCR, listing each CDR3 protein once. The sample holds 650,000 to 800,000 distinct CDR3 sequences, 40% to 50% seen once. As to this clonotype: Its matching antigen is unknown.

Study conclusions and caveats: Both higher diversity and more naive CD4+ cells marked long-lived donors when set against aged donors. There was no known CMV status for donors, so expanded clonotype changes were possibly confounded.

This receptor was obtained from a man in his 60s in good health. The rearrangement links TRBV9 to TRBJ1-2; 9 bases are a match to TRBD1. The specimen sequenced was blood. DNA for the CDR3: TGTGCCAGCAGCGCTACCGGGACAGGGAACTATGGCTACACCTTC. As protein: CASSATGTGNYGYTF.